This passage covers 32 T cell receptor beta chains from one sample sequenced in a study of T cells in Graves' hyperthyroidism and ophthalmopathy. Amplified regions were TCR beta CDR3 sequences from RNA transcripts. HTBI primers were the set used in a first-round RT-PCR of the TCR CDR3. TCRdb re-derived calls from the multiplex PCR reads in MiXCR, one entry per CDR3 protein. The sample lists hundreds of thousands of distinct CDR3 sequences; around 40% were seen once. The specimen sequenced was blood. These receptor sequences come from a woman aged 40 to 55 with Graves' hyperthyroidism.

The chain carries TRBV6-1 and TRBJ2-3; possibly TRBD1 or TRBD2 for D (5 bases each). Germline-derived CDR1 and CDR2 are MNHNS and SASEGT. CDR3 length: 13 amino acids. V was clipped by 10 bases and J by 2 bases, with 13 bases between them. CDR3 in amino acids: CAIMRGPTDTQYF. The CDR3 DNA reads as TGTGCCATCATGAGGGGACCCACAGATACGCAGTATTTT.

The gene calls are TRBV7-3 and TRBJ1-1; D is undetermined. V lost 5 bases, J lost 2 bases, and 12 bases lay in between. Germline lookup yields CDR1 SGHTA and CDR2 FQGTGA. This CDR3 has 14 residues. The CDR3 DNA sequence: TGTGCCAGCAGCGCTAGGGCGGGAAACACTGAAGCTTTCTTT. As protein: CASSARAGNTEAFF.

This clonotype has a count of ten or more. The genes are TRBV10-3 and TRBJ2-5; D remains ambiguous. The CDR3 is 13 amino acids. Trimming shortened V by 3 bases and J by 5 bases, and 10 bases separated the two germline ends. CDR1 and CDR2 (germline): ENHRY, SYGVKD. The CDR3 reads CAISEGLRETQYF. DNA for the CDR3: TGTGCCATCAGTGAAGGGTTGCGGGAGACCCAGTACTTC.

This chain links TRBV7-3 with TRBJ2-3, with D possibly matching TRBD2 (6 bases). V was pared by 4 bases and J by 4 bases, with 12 bases between. CDR1 SGHTA and CDR2 FQGTGA come from the germline V gene. The CDR3 runs 14 residues. The CDR3 reads CASSSSGGSDTQYF. DNA of the CDR3: TGTGCCAGCAGCTCCTCTGGGGGGTCAGATACGCAGTATTTT.

This clonotype has at least ten counts. V usage is TRBV7-9 and J usage is TRBJ2-7; D is uncertain. V lost 5 bases, J lost 2 bases, and 7 bases lay in between. Per germline, CDR1 SEHNR and CDR2 FQNEAQ (reference sequence). The CDR3 totals 12 residues. The DNA of the CDR3 is TGTGCCAGCAGCCCGTCGCCCTACGAGCAGTACTTC. Protein: CASSPSPYEQYF.

Ten or more counts support this clonotype. V is TRBV28 and J is TRBJ2-5, with 8 positions matching TRBD2. V shed 5 bases and J 5 bases; nucleotides not matched to a gene: 7. CDR3 size: 14 residues. Germline V gene lookup returns CDR1 MDHEN and CDR2 SYDVKM. This CDR3 reads CASSAGGARETQYF. In DNA form, the CDR3 reads TGTGCCAGCAGTGCCGGGGGGGCGAGGGAGACCCAGTACTTC.

The chain has TRBV20-1 and TRBJ2-5, with 11 bases lining up with TRBD2. This CDR3 region has 11 residues. J gave up 10 bases and V 5 bases, and 3 bases lay outside the gene matches. The V gene's germline CDR1 is DFQATT and CDR2 SNEGSKA (reference sequence). The CDR3 DNA reads as TGCAGTGCTCCGGGACTAGCGGTCCAGTACTTC. Translation: CSAPGLAVQYF.

The chain has TRBV6-2 or TRBV6-3 and TRBJ1-1; D might be TRBD1 (6 bases). Trimming removed 8 bases from V and 6 bases from J, with 10 bases in between. CDR3 length equals 11 residues. Germline CDR1 MNHEY, CDR2 SVGEGT. For the CDR3, the DNA is TGTGCCAGCCTTAGGGGGGCTGAAGCTTTCTTT. Translation: CASLRGAEAFF.

The CDR3 nucleotides read TGTGCCAGTAGTGAAGGACAGGGGGAGACCTACGAGCAGTACTTC. The encoded protein is CASSEGQGETYEQYF. The chain links TRBV19 to TRBJ2-7; the match to TRBD1 covers 10 bases. Trimming removed 5 bases from V and 2 bases from J; junction bases left unmatched: 6. Germline V gives CDR1 LNHDA, CDR2 SQIVND (reference sequence). The CDR3 consists of 15 residues.

Of note for this clonotype: This likely comes from a read error, as the CDR3 has no conserved phenylalanine or tryptophan at its end. The limits of the CDR3 on the DNA are not certain, so only TCRdb's listed CDR3 is given. The rearrangement joins TRBV6-5 to TRBJ1-6. The CDR3 sequence runs 10 residues, both termini included. Germline CDR1 and CDR2: MNHEY and SVGAGI. The CDR3 reads CASSPYTTST.

This clonotype came up a few times. V is TRBV12-3 or TRBV12-4 and J is TRBJ2-5, with 9 bases identical to TRBD2. The CDR3 sequence is 17 residues long. The V segment lost 4 bases and the J segment 4 bases; nucleotides outside the gene matches: 13. CDR3 nucleotides: TGTGCCAGCAGTTACTCCCTGGCTAGCGGGGAGAGAGAGACCCAGTACTTC. Encoded protein: CASSYSLASGERETQYF.

To note about this clonotype: Its ends do not fully match the called genes, so a read error is possible. The chain recombines TRBV20-1 with TRBJ1-5; 7 positions agree with TRBD1. The CDR3 has 15 amino acids. The germline CDR1 and CDR2 sequences are DFQATT and SNEGSKA (reference sequence). The CDR3 loop reads CSALEQDRLFQAQHF. Here the CDR3 DNA reads TGCAGTGCCTTAGAACAGGACAGGCTGTTTCAGGCCCAGCATTTT.

CDR3 loop: CSADGLNYEQYF. The CDR3 bases are TGCAGTGCTGATGGACTAAACTACGAGCAGTACTTC. V usage is TRBV20-1 and J usage is TRBJ2-7; a weak D match, TRBD2 (6 bases). Trimming left V 5 bases short and J 3 bases short, with 11 bases between. Germline CDR1 reads DFQATT; CDR2 reads SNEGSKA (reference sequence). This CDR3 is 12 amino acids long.

This clonotype has at least ten counts. This chain uses TRBV6-5 with TRBJ2-7; no definite D call. Trimming pared 2 bases from V and 6 bases from J, leaving 5 bases between. CDR1 is MNHEY and CDR2 is SVGAGI in the germline V gene. The CDR3 is made up of 11 amino acids. The CDR3 DNA follows: TGTGCCAGCAGTTACGGTGTCGAGCAGTACTTC. Its translation is CASSYGVEQYF.

The rearrangement joins TRBV7-6 to TRBJ1-1, with 7 bases aligning to TRBD1. V trimming: 7 bases; J trimming: 2 bases; junction bases outside the gene matches: 13. The CDR3 covers 16 residues. Germline V gives CDR1 SGHVS, CDR2 FNYEAQ. CDR3 sequence reads: CASTTGDTRVNTEAFF. CDR3 coding DNA: TGTGCCAGCACTACAGGGGACACGCGCGTTAACACTGAAGCTTTCTTT.

This clonotype was observed a handful of times. The V gene is TRBV7-3, the J gene TRBJ2-2; D not certain. Trimming cost V 1 base and J 3 bases, with 12 bases left between them. In germline, CDR1 is SGHTA, CDR2 FQGTGA. The CDR3 consists of 16 residues. The CDR3 here is CASSLIPFGDTGELFF. Written as DNA, the CDR3 is TGTGCCAGCAGCTTAATACCCTTTGGTGACACCGGGGAGCTGTTTTTT.

This clonotype was picked up many times. The chain uses TRBV20-1 and TRBJ2-5, with D unresolved. The CDR3 is made up of 14 amino acids. CDR1 and CDR2 from the germline V gene are DFQATT and SNEGSKA (reference sequence). V was trimmed by 0 bases and J by 4 bases, leaving 12 bases between them. CDR3 nucleotides: TGCAGTGCTAGAGATTTCCTTTATGGAGAGACCCAGTACTTC. Residues: CSARDFLYGETQYF.

The chain couples TRBV29-1 to TRBJ1-3; D call uncertain. Trimming removed 7 bases at V and 4 bases at J, with 8 bases between. Germline V CDR1 and CDR2: SQVTM, ANQGSEA. The CDR3 has 11 residues. The DNA for the CDR3 is TGCAGCGATGTGGGCGGAAACACCATATATTTT. As protein: CSDVGGNTIYF.

This clonotype was observed at least ten times. The gene calls are TRBV19 and TRBJ1-4; the D gene is possibly TRBD1 (5 bases). Germline V gene lookup returns CDR1 LNHDA and CDR2 SQIVND (reference sequence). This CDR3 has 14 residues. The germline V and J ends were trimmed by 6 bases and 6 bases, with 14 bases remaining between them. The chain's CDR3 is CASSFTGTDEKLFF. The CDR3, as DNA: TGTGCCAGTAGCTTTACCGGGACCGATGAAAAACTGTTTTTT.

The J gene is TRBJ1-5, the V gene TRBV4-1; D possibly corresponds to TRBD1 (5 bases). This CDR3 has 15 residues. Germline assignment: CDR1 MGHRA and CDR2 YSYEKL. With 0 bases removed from V and 4 bases from J, the gap between germline ends came to 10 bases. The DNA of the CDR3 is TGCGCCAGCAGCCAAGAGGGGGGTACAAATCAGCCCCAGCATTTT. The encoded protein is CASSQEGGTNQPQHF.

Worth noting for this clonotype: A junction end diverges from the germline sequence, so it may reflect a read error. The V call is TRBV24-1, the J call TRBJ2-7; TRBD1 agrees at 11 bases. The CDR3 has 15 residues. CDR1 and CDR2 (germline): KGHDR, SFDVKD. The CDR3 reads CASSPGTGGYNEQYF. The CDR3 region has the DNA TGTGCCAGCAGTCCCGGGACAGGGGGTTATAACGAGCAGTACTTC.

This clonotype was picked up many times. This chain links TRBV7-2 with TRBJ1-6, with D uncertain. Trimming removed 3 bases at V and 0 bases at J, with 9 bases between. The CDR3 length is 16 residues. Germline V gene sequence: CDR1 SGHTA, CDR2 FQGNSA. This chain's CDR3 is CASSFMYSSYNSPLHF. The CDR3 DNA reads as TGTGCCAGCAGCTTCATGTACAGCTCCTATAATTCACCCCTCCACTTT.

This clonotype was seen more than once but under ten times. J is TRBJ2-2 and V is TRBV28; 8 bases line up with TRBD2. The CDR3 loop spans 15 amino acids. J was trimmed by 7 bases and V by 7 bases; bases with no gene match: 11. CDR1 MDHEN and CDR2 SYDVKM come from the germline V gene. The CDR3 nucleotides are TGTGCCAGCACCATCGGGCGAGCGGGAGTCGGGGAGCTGTTTTTT. Its protein is CASTIGRAGVGELFF.

In the case of this clonotype: A much larger clone differs by one base, so this may be a read error. The rearrangement uses TRBV7-9 and TRBJ1-6; perhaps TRBD1 as D (6 bases). Germline-derived CDR1 and CDR2 are SEHNR and FQNEAQ (reference sequence). V lost 5 bases, J lost 7 bases, and 12 bases lay in between. The CDR3 spans 14 residues. The CDR3: CASSHQGHNSPLHF. DNA of the CDR3: TGTGCCAGCAGCCACCAGGGGCACAATTCACCCCTCCACTTT.

CDR3 nucleotides: TGTGCCAGCAGCCGCGGTGTGGCTGAAGCTTTCTTT. It translates to CASSRGVAEAFF. This rearrangement joins TRBV7-3 to TRBJ1-1; no definite D call. The germline V and J ends were trimmed by 5 bases and 6 bases, with 10 bases remaining between them. Germline lookup yields CDR1 SGHTA and CDR2 FQGTGA. The CDR3 totals 12 residues.

This clonotype has at least ten counts. This chain links TRBV2 with TRBJ1-3; D gene ambiguous. There are 12 residues in the CDR3. With 9 bases removed from V and 0 bases from J, the gap between germline ends came to 6 bases. The germline V gene has CDR1 SNHLY and CDR2 FYNNEI. In DNA, the CDR3 is TGTGCCAGTCGGGTCTCTGGAAACACCATATATTTT. Protein product: CASRVSGNTIYF.

The rearrangement links TRBV7-9 to TRBJ2-5; D gene unclear. The CDR3 totals 14 residues. Between the trimmed V and J ends, which lost 1 base and 2 bases, there was a span of 8 bases. Per the germline V gene, CDR1 is SEHNR and CDR2 is FQNEAQ (reference sequence). CDR3 sequence: CASSLEASQETQYF. CDR3 DNA sequence: TGTGCCAGCAGCTTAGAGGCTTCTCAAGAGACCCAGTACTTC. Combining the CDR3 with reference TRBV7-9 and TRBJ2-5 gives the whole variable domain DTGVSQNPRHKITKRGQNVTFRCDPISEHNRLYWYRQTLGQGPEFLTYFQNEAQLEKSRLLSDRFSAERPKGSFSTLEIQRTEQGDSAMYLCASSLEASQETQYFGPGTRLLVL.

This clonotype was seen more than once but under ten times. The chain is built from TRBV7-9 and TRBJ1-5; 9 bases are shared with TRBD1. This CDR3 has 16 amino acids. The germline CDR1 and CDR2 sequences are SEHNR and FQNEAQ (reference sequence). Trimming removed 1 base from V and 1 base from J; junction bases left unmatched: 2. In DNA, the CDR3 is TGTGCCAGCAGCTTAGGACAGGGGGAGAGCAATCAGCCCCAGCATTTT. Its protein product is CASSLGQGESNQPQHF.

The CDR3 region has the DNA TGTGCCAGCAGGGCCCCCGGGACGAATGAAAAACTGTTTTTT. It yields the protein CASRAPGTNEKLFF. The chain has TRBV7-9 and TRBJ1-4; weak D call: TRBD1 (5 bases). Trimming stripped 6 bases from V and 5 bases from J, with 13 bases between. Germline V gene lookup returns CDR1 SEHNR and CDR2 FQNEAQ (reference sequence). CDR3 size: 14 residues.

This clonotype showed up many times. The chain carries TRBV2 and TRBJ1-5, with 7 nucleotides matching TRBD1. Per germline, CDR1 SNHLY and CDR2 FYNNEI. V trimming: 7 bases; J trimming: 7 bases; junction bases outside the gene matches: 10. This CDR3 contains 14 residues. The CDR3 loop reads CASKESTGQQPQHF. The CDR3 nucleotides read TGTGCCAGCAAGGAGTCGACAGGGCAACAGCCCCAGCATTTT.

The V call is TRBV20-1, the J call TRBJ1-3; 9 positions agree with TRBD1. V shed 4 bases and J 0 bases; nucleotides not matched to a gene: 4. CDR1 is DFQATT and CDR2 is SNEGSKA in the germline V gene (reference sequence). There are 15 residues in the CDR3. The CDR3 loop reads CSATGTGSSGNTIYF. In DNA, the CDR3 is TGCAGTGCTACCGGGACAGGGAGCTCTGGAAACACCATATATTTT.

This clonotype occurred many times. The V gene is TRBV18, the J gene TRBJ1-3; D not resolved. Trimming pared 3 bases from V and 0 bases from J, leaving 9 bases between. The CDR3 contains 15 residues. Per germline, CDR1 KGHSH and CDR2 LQKENI. The CDR3 DNA reads as TGTGCCAGCTCACCGTGGAGGCTCTCTGGAAACACCATATATTTT. It encodes CASSPWRLSGNTIYF.